This passage covers 15 T cell receptor beta chains from one sample sequenced in a study of siplizumab effects on memory and regulatory T cells. Only in-frame clones appear in the TCRdb table, and some are missing; sequencing was by immunoSEQ multiplex PCR. The sample comprises approximately 100,000 clones, around 90% of which are singletons, and just over 2.5% rests with the top ten. The sample taken for sequencing was CD4+ T cells sorted from blood. The origin of the receptors is a human donor in good health. Some clones in this sample may be carry-over from other donors' samples.

This clone showed up just once. The chain joins TRBV28 to TRBJ2-2; D perhaps matches TRBD2 (5 bases). Germline V gives CDR1 MDHEN, CDR2 SYDVKM. The V end lost 7 bases, the J end lost 3 bases, and 15 bases lay between the germline ends. This CDR3 contains 15 residues. The CDR3 sequence: CASNTPAGDTGELFF. As DNA, the CDR3 is TGTGCCAGCAACACCCCAGCCGGGGACACCGGGGAGCTGTTTTTT.

This chain joins TRBV5-1 and TRBJ2-1, with TRBD2 matching over 8 bases. Germline values: CDR1 SGHRS, CDR2 YFSETQ. J was trimmed by 7 bases and V by 4 bases; bases with no gene match: 7. This CDR3 region has 14 residues. The CDR3 reads CASSPSRGGNEQFF. CDR3 DNA: TGCGCCAGCAGCCCCTCCCGGGGGGGGAATGAGCAGTTCTTC.

The chain uses TRBV6-6 and TRBJ2-7; the match to TRBD2 covers 10 bases. Germline V gene data show CDR1 as MNHNY and CDR2 as SVGAGI (reference sequence). CDR3 length equals 14 residues. The V segment lost 5 bases and the J segment 4 bases; nucleotides outside the gene matches: 5. The CDR3 protein is CASSLAGVRYEQYF. The DNA for the CDR3 is TGTGCCAGCAGTCTAGCGGGAGTACGATACGAGCAGTACTTC.

The genes are TRBV30 and TRBJ2-1; D uncertain. The CDR3 length is 15 residues. Trimming shortened V by 4 bases and J by 5 bases, and 18 bases separated the two germline ends. In germline, CDR1 is GTSNPN, CDR2 SVGIG (reference sequence). The CDR3 is CAWMSREEGHNEQFF. The CDR3 DNA reads as TGTGCCTGGATGAGTCGAGAGGAAGGGCACAATGAGCAGTTCTTC.

The V call is TRBV5-6, the J call TRBJ1-5; D might be TRBD1 (5 bases). The CDR3 consists of 14 residues. Trimming took 9 bases from V and 2 from J, leaving 15 bases between them. The V gene's germline CDR1 is SGHDT and CDR2 YYEEEE. CDR3 region: CATTVGGGNQPQHF. DNA of the CDR3: TGTGCCACCACAGTCGGGGGGGGCAATCAGCCCCAGCATTTT.

For the CDR3, the DNA is TGTGCCAGCAGCGCCCTCTCCTACGAGCAGTACTTC. Its protein is CASSALSYEQYF. The genes are TRBV7-3 and TRBJ2-7, with unresolved D. V was clipped by 5 bases and J by 0 bases, with 5 bases between them. The length of the CDR3 is 12 residues. Germline V CDR1 and CDR2: SGHTA, FQGTGA. Filled out from reference TRBV7-3 and TRBJ2-7, the complete variable domain reads GAGVSQTPSNKVTEKGKYVELRCDPISGHTALYWYRQSLGQGPEFLIYFQGTGAADDSGLPNDRFFAVRPEGSVSTLKIQRTERGDSAVYLCASSALSYEQYFGPGTRLTVT.

CDR3 nucleotide sequence: TGCGCCAGCAGCTCTTCCCAATTGGCGGGAGGGCTCACAGATACGCAGTATTTT. It codes for CASSSSQLAGGLTDTQYF. This chain joins TRBV5-1 and TRBJ2-3, with 9 bases matching TRBD2. There are 18 residues in the CDR3. Germline V gives CDR1 SGHRS, CDR2 YFSETQ. Trimming took 3 bases from V and 2 from J; bases not matched to a gene: 13.

The rearrangement uses TRBV11-1 and TRBJ2-5; the D gene is possibly TRBD1 (6 bases). The assigned J gene may be wrong: the sequence end matches TRBJ2-7 better. CDR1 and CDR2 (germline): SGHAT, FQDESV (reference sequence). There are 15 residues in the CDR3. The CDR3 spells CASSLISDSLYEQYF. Written as DNA, the CDR3 is TGTGCCAGCAGCTTAATTTCGGACAGTCTCTACGAGCAGTACTTC.

This chain connects TRBV5-1 to TRBJ2-1, with D possibly TRBD1 on 6 matching bases. Trimming stripped 3 bases from V and 12 bases from J, with 16 bases between. The CDR3 is 13 residues long. Germline loops: CDR1 SGHRS, CDR2 YFSETQ. The CDR3 DNA reads TGCGCCAGCAGCTCGCTCGCGGACAGTTTGCAGTTCTTC. Translation gives CASSSLADSLQFF.

This chain links TRBV28 with TRBJ1-1; TRBD1 might be the D (6 bases). V lost 6 bases and J lost 2, with 16 bases in between. This CDR3 comprises 15 residues. CDR1 is MDHEN, CDR2 SYDVKM, per germline. The CDR3 DNA reads as TGTGCCAGCAGCCCAGCAGGGGTCTCTAACACTGAAGCTTTCTTT. It translates to CASSPAGVSNTEAFF.

V is TRBV5-4 and J is TRBJ1-4; D possibly corresponds to TRBD1 (6 bases). CDR1 and CDR2 (germline): SGHNT, YYREEE (reference sequence). The germline V and J ends were trimmed by 3 bases and 7 bases, with 13 bases remaining between them. The CDR3 is 14 residues long. The CDR3 bases are TGTGCCAGCAGCTCAACAGGGTTGAGTGAAAAACTGTTTTTT. It is translated as CASSSTGLSEKLFF.

J is TRBJ2-5 and V is TRBV18; D is unresolved. The V end was cut by 5 bases, the J end by 2 bases, with 9 bases between. Germline assignment: CDR1 KGHSH and CDR2 LQKENI. This CDR3 has 13 residues. The CDR3 DNA sequence: TGTGCCAGCTCAGGAGTATTACAAGAGACCCAGTACTTC. Protein sequence: CASSGVLQETQYF.

This clone was found once. The CDR3 nucleotides read TGTGCCAGCAGTCGGGCGGGAGGACTTCAAGAGACCCAGTACTTC. It codes for CASSRAGGLQETQYF. The rearrangement uses TRBV7-3 and TRBJ2-5; 8 bases match TRBD2. Germline V CDR1 and CDR2: SGHTA, FQGTGA. The CDR3 length is 15 residues. The trim removed 6 bases at V and 2 bases at J, leaving 8 bases unmatched.

The rearrangement links TRBV19 to TRBJ1-5; D is uncertain. This CDR3 has 14 amino acids. V was cut by 3 bases and J by 5 bases, with 11 bases left in between. Germline lookup yields CDR1 LNHDA and CDR2 SQIVND (reference sequence). The CDR3: CASSIKISHQPQHF. The CDR3 nucleotides read TGTGCCAGTAGTATTAAGATAAGCCATCAGCCCCAGCATTTT. Filled out from reference TRBV19 and TRBJ1-5, the complete variable domain reads DGGITQSPKYLFRKEGQNVTLSCEQNLNHDAMYWYRQDPGQGLRLIYYSQIVNDFQKGDIAEGYSVSREKKESFPLTVTSAQKNPTAFYLCASSIKISHQPQHFGDGTRLSIL.

This clone has only one observation. The chain combines TRBV2 with TRBJ2-4; 12 bases fit TRBD2. The CDR3 has 16 residues. Germline V gives CDR1 SNHLY, CDR2 FYNNEI. Trimming at V came to 5 bases and at J to 5 bases, leaving 7 bases not matched to a gene. The CDR3 region has the DNA TGTGCCAGCAGTTGGACTAGCGGGACCCCCCAAAACATTCAGTACTTC. It codes for CASSWTSGTPQNIQYF. The whole variable domain, remainder taken from reference TRBV2 and TRBJ2-4, is EPEVTQTPSHQVTQMGQEVILRCVPISNHLYFYWYRQILGQKVEFLVSFYNNEISEKSEIFDDQFSVERPDGSNFTLKIRSTKLEDSAMYFCASSWTSGTPQNIQYFGAGTRLSVL.